The 15 T cell receptor beta chains below were found in one sample sequenced in a study of T cell changes during pregnancy in multiple sclerosis. Profiled with immunoSEQ multiplex PCR; TCRdb holds only in-frame clones, not every one. Among tens of thousands of clones listed, around 93% were seen once. The sample in question was peripheral blood, obtained before pregnancy. All receptors come from a female donor with multiple sclerosis, enrolled in a pregnancy study.

The chain links TRBV27 to TRBJ1-2, with D possibly being TRBD1 (6 bases). The CDR3 is 15 amino acids. Germline-derived CDR1 and CDR2 are MNHEY and SMNVEV (reference sequence). The V and J ends lost 7 bases and 3 bases respectively, with 18 bases between them. The CDR3 DNA follows: TGTGCCAGCAAAACTCTAAGGGGGGGCCACTATGGCTACACCTTC. Translated, it gives CASKTLRGGHYGYTF.

This rearrangement joins TRBV9 to TRBJ2-3, with D perhaps matching TRBD2 (5 bases). This CDR3 is built from 16 residues. The germline V and J ends were trimmed by 1 base and 6 bases, with 18 bases remaining between them. The germline gives CDR1 SGDLS, CDR2 YYNGEE. CDR3 nucleotide sequence: TGTGCCAGCAGCGTATCCAGGACCCGAGGGTCGGATACGCAGTATTTT. Encoded protein: CASSVSRTRGSDTQYF.

V and J are TRBV7-2 and TRBJ2-7; the D gene is possibly TRBD1 (6 bases). Germline loops: CDR1 SGHTA, CDR2 FQGNSA. Trimming shortened V by 4 bases and J by 6 bases, and 22 bases separated the two germline ends. The CDR3 has 16 amino acids. Written as DNA, the CDR3 is TGTGCCAGCAGCTACGAGACAGTCCCTTACAGGGCCGAGCAGTACTTC. Residues: CASSYETVPYRAEQYF.

V usage is TRBV2 and J usage is TRBJ1-6; 11 bases map to TRBD1. The germline V gene has CDR1 SNHLY and CDR2 FYNNEI. The V segment lost 7 bases and the J segment 6 bases; nucleotides outside the gene matches: 5. CDR3 length equals 15 residues. CDR3 bases: TGTGCCAGCATAAAGGACAGGGGGCGTAATTCACCCCTCCACTTT. Its protein product is CASIKDRGRNSPLHF.

The chain links TRBV7-8 to TRBJ2-7; the D gene is possibly TRBD1 (5 bases). Looked up from germline, CDR1 is SGHVS and CDR2 is FQNEAQ. The CDR3 length is 14 residues. The ends were cut back, 6 bases at V and 3 bases at J, with 15 bases in the middle. The CDR3 loop reads CASSLRTPLYEQYF. The CDR3 region has the DNA TGTGCCAGCAGTCTCAGGACACCCCTCTACGAGCAGTACTTC.

In this sample, this clone turned up once. The genes are TRBV5-1 and TRBJ2-3, with 8 bases fitting TRBD2. CDR3 length: 15 amino acids. J lost 5 bases, V lost 1 base, and 6 bases had no gene match. Germline V gene sequence: CDR1 SGHRS, CDR2 YFSETQ. The DNA of the CDR3 is TGCGCCAGCAGCTTGACTAGCGGTCCGGTAGATACGCAGTATTTT. Protein product: CASSLTSGPVDTQYF.

The chain combines TRBV19 with TRBJ2-1; 9 positions match TRBD2. From germline, CDR1 is LNHDA and CDR2 SQIVND (reference sequence). The CDR3 covers 15 residues. Trimming took 4 bases from V and 7 from J; bases not matched to a gene: 8. CDR3 sequence (DNA): TGTGCCAGTAGTAGGGGCCTAGCGGGACTTAATGAGCAGTTCTTC. This translates into CASSRGLAGLNEQFF. The full variable domain, completed using reference TRBV19 and TRBJ2-1, is DGGITQSPKYLFRKEGQNVTLSCEQNLNHDAMYWYRQDPGQGLRLIYYSQIVNDFQKGDIAEGYSVSREKKESFPLTVTSAQKNPTAFYLCASSRGLAGLNEQFFGPGTRLTVL.

The chain uses TRBV4-1 and TRBJ1-2, with 7 bases matching TRBD1. This CDR3 is built from 15 residues. Germline CDR1 MGHRA, CDR2 YSYEKL. Trimming at V came to 0 bases and at J to 4 bases, leaving 5 bases not matched to a gene. The CDR3 sequence is CASSQEGQKIYGYTF. In DNA form, the CDR3 reads TGCGCCAGCAGCCAAGAGGGACAGAAGATCTATGGCTACACCTTC.

Written as DNA, the CDR3 is TGTGCCAGCAGGATGACTGCTAACACTGAAGCTTTCTTT. This codes for CASRMTANTEAFF. V and J are TRBV2 and TRBJ1-1, with no clear D. Trimming stripped 6 bases from V and 2 bases from J, with 10 bases between. This CDR3 region has 13 residues. In germline, CDR1 is SNHLY, CDR2 FYNNEI.

The chain joins TRBV5-1 to TRBJ1-1, with D hard to call. Trimming took off 2 bases at V and 4 bases at J, with 24 bases between the two ends. The CDR3 spans 18 residues. Germline values: CDR1 SGHRS, CDR2 YFSETQ. The CDR3 loop is CASSFARERPDRGTEAFF. The CDR3 DNA follows: TGCGCCAGCAGCTTTGCCCGGGAGCGACCTGACCGGGGCACTGAAGCTTTCTTT.

Notes on this clone: The sample carries other DNA sequences with the same CDR3. The chain links TRBV27 to TRBJ2-7, with TRBD1 matching over 9 bases. With V trimmed by 6 bases and J by 2 bases, 5 bases remained unmatched. CDR3 size: 14 residues. The germline CDR1 and CDR2 sequences are MNHEY and SMNVEV (reference sequence). The CDR3, as DNA: TGTGCCAGCAGCTCCGGGACAGGGCCCTACGAGCAGTACTTC. It yields the protein CASSSGTGPYEQYF.

The rearrangement joins TRBV7-7 to TRBJ2-5, with 15 bases fitting TRBD2. The CDR3 is 16 residues long. With 5 bases clipped from V and 3 bases from J, the junction kept 4 bases outside the gene matches. Germline CDR1 and CDR2: SSHAT and FNYEAQ (reference sequence). The CDR3 region is CASSQGLAGGKETQYF. In nucleotides, the CDR3 is TGTGCCAGCAGCCAAGGACTAGCGGGGGGGAAAGAGACCCAGTACTTC.

This chain uses TRBV19 with TRBJ2-3; possible D gene TRBD1, 5 bases. V lost 5 bases, J lost 4 bases, and 16 bases lay in between. CDR1 is LNHDA, CDR2 SQIVND, per germline (reference sequence). The CDR3 extends over 15 amino acids. CDR3 sequence: CASSAPEAGSDTQYF. CDR3 nucleotide sequence: TGTGCCAGTAGTGCCCCCGAAGCAGGGTCAGATACGCAGTATTTT.

The chain joins TRBV7-3 to TRBJ2-2, with a weak D call TRBD1 (6 bases). V was trimmed by 3 bases and J by 4 bases, leaving 12 bases between them. CDR1 and CDR2 (germline): SGHTA, FQGTGA. This CDR3 is built from 15 residues. Here the CDR3 reads CASSFPGHPTGELFF. DNA for the CDR3: TGTGCCAGCAGCTTCCCGGGACACCCCACCGGGGAGCTGTTTTTT.

The chain is built from TRBV7-9 and TRBJ2-1, with 8 bases aligning to TRBD2. Trimming took 5 bases from V and 6 from J; bases not matched to a gene: 9. The CDR3 contains 15 residues. Per the germline V gene, CDR1 is SEHNR and CDR2 is FQNEAQ (reference sequence). For the CDR3, the DNA is TGTGCCAGCAGCCTTCTTGCGGGAGGATCCAATGAGCAGTTCTTC. It translates to CASSLLAGGSNEQFF.